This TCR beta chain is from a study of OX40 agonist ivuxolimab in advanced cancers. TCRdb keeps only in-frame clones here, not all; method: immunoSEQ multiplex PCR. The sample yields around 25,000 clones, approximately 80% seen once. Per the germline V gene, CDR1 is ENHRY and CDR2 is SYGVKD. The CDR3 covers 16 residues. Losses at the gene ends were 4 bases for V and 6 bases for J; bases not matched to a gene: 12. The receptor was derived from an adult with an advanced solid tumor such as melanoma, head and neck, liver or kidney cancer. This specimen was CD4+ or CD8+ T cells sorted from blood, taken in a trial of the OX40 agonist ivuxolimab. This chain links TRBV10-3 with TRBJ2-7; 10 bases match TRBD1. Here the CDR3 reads CAISGGSGQGISEQYF. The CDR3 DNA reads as TGTGCCATCAGTGGCGGGTCGGGACAGGGGATCTCCGAGCAGTACTTC.